Listed here are 24 T cell receptor beta chains from one sample, sequenced in a study of blood T cell repertoires in COVID-19. Measured with immunoSEQ multiplex PCR; TCRdb has only the in-frame clones, and not every one. Altogether over 250,000 clones are present, 70% to 85% being singletons, with the ten largest covering roughly 1.5%. The source material was peripheral blood. The receptors were sampled from a human donor with COVID-19, enrolled during active disease. The donor label of this sample is uncertain.

This sequence joins TRBV28 and TRBJ2-7; 7 nucleotides align to TRBD1. From germline, CDR1 is MDHEN and CDR2 SYDVKM. The CDR3 totals 16 residues. J gave up 3 bases and V 7 bases, and 15 bases lay outside the gene matches. The CDR3 DNA is TGTGCCAGCAAGGGGGCCGGAACAGGGGACCGCTACGAGCAGTACTTC. It encodes CASKGAGTGDRYEQYF.

The chain recombines TRBV5-1 with TRBJ2-5; TRBD2 matches at 10 bases. Germline V gene data show CDR1 as SGHRS and CDR2 as YFSETQ. This CDR3 region has 17 residues. Trimming cost V 0 bases and J 5 bases; bases outside gene matches: 10. CDR3 nucleotides: TGCGCCAGCAGCTTGGCCGGGGCTAGCGGGAGTGGGGAGACCCAGTACTTC. This sequence encodes CASSLAGASGSGETQYF.

The gene calls are TRBV27 and TRBJ1-2; D may be TRBD1 (5 bases). Per the germline V gene, CDR1 is MNHEY and CDR2 is SMNVEV (reference sequence). CDR3 length: 16 residues. V gave up 5 bases and J gave up 7 bases, with 23 bases separating them. CDR3 residues: CASSPYGGVAVRGYTF. CDR3 nucleotide sequence: TGTGCCAGCAGTCCCTACGGGGGGGTCGCGGTTCGTGGCTACACCTTC.

The chain joins TRBV7-3 to TRBJ2-5; a possible D gene is TRBD2 (5 bases). Per germline, CDR1 SGHTA and CDR2 FQGTGA. The CDR3 runs to 17 residues. V lost 1 base, J lost 5 bases, and 20 bases lay in between. The CDR3 protein is CASSLNGRTRTDETQYF. The DNA for the CDR3 is TGTGCCAGCAGCTTAAATGGGAGAACCCGAACGGATGAGACCCAGTACTTC.

The V call is TRBV19, the J call TRBJ2-3, with a possible D match to TRBD1 (5 bases). This CDR3 is built from 13 residues. Trimming took off 6 bases at V and 4 bases at J, with 11 bases between the two ends. The V gene's germline CDR1 is LNHDA and CDR2 SQIVND (reference sequence). DNA of the CDR3: TGTGCCAGTAGCACCTTCAGGGCAGATACGCAGTATTTT. As protein: CASSTFRADTQYF.

The chain carries TRBV29-1 and TRBJ2-3; 8 nucleotides line up with TRBD2. Trimming removed 6 bases from V and 1 base from J; junction bases left unmatched: 9. The CDR3 loop spans 15 amino acids. Germline CDR1 is SQVTM and CDR2 is ANQGSEA. The CDR3, as DNA: TGCAGCGTCCAACCGACTAGCGTGGGCACAGATACGCAGTATTTT. Protein product: CSVQPTSVGTDTQYF.

The CDR3 nucleotides are TGTGCCAGCAGTTTACCGGGACTAGCGGTCACAGATACGCAGTATTTT. Protein: CASSLPGLAVTDTQYF. V gene TRBV28 combines with J gene TRBJ2-3; the match to TRBD2 covers 11 bases. Germline CDR1 and CDR2: MDHEN and SYDVKM. The CDR3 consists of 16 residues. V shed 2 bases and J 2 bases; nucleotides not matched to a gene: 3. Filled out from reference TRBV28 and TRBJ2-3, the complete variable domain reads DVKVTQSSRYLVKRTGEKVFLECVQDMDHENMFWYRQDPGLGLRLIYFSYDVKMKEKGDIPEGYSVSREKKERFSLILESASTNQTSMYLCASSLPGLAVTDTQYFGPGTRLTVL.

This clone was observed many times. This chain links TRBV27 with TRBJ1-6; 8 bases fit TRBD1. Germline V gene sequence: CDR1 MNHEY, CDR2 SMNVEV (reference sequence). The CDR3 totals 17 residues. The V gene end was trimmed by 0 bases and the J gene end by 6 bases; junction bases not matched to a gene: 7. CDR3 loop: CASSLSMQGAFNSPLHF. Here the CDR3 DNA reads TGTGCCAGCAGTTTATCGATGCAGGGGGCTTTTAATTCACCCCTCCACTTT.

This chain links TRBV3-1 (or the pseudogene TRBV3-2) with TRBJ1-2; the D gene is possibly TRBD1 (6 bases). Trimming removed 4 bases from V and 1 base from J, with 13 bases in between. This CDR3 has 15 residues. The V gene's germline CDR1 is LGHDT and CDR2 YNNKEL (reference sequence). CDR3: CASSLQGRDNYGYTF. The CDR3 bases are TGTGCCAGCAGCCTTCAGGGGCGCGATAACTATGGCTACACCTTC.

The chain employs TRBV2 and TRBJ1-2, with a tentative D call TRBD1 (5 bases). Germline V lookup: CDR1 SNHLY, CDR2 FYNNEI. Trimming removed 5 bases from V and 4 bases from J, with 11 bases in between. There are 13 residues in the CDR3. The CDR3, as DNA: TGTGCCAGCAGTTGGCGACAGAGCTATGGCTACACCTTC. Amino acids: CASSWRQSYGYTF.

This chain links TRBV19 with TRBJ2-1; TRBD2 agrees at 9 bases. V lost 3 bases and J lost 13; bases outside the gene matches: 13. From germline, CDR1 is LNHDA and CDR2 SQIVND (reference sequence). The CDR3 has 15 residues. The CDR3 DNA follows: TGTGCCAGTAGTATGGAGAAGGCGGGAGGGCCCTCTCAGTTCTTC. It encodes CASSMEKAGGPSQFF.

This clone showed up just a few times. The chain recombines TRBV5-1 with TRBJ2-1; weak D call: TRBD2 (5 bases). Trimming took 4 bases from V and 0 from J, leaving 14 bases between them. Germline V gene sequence: CDR1 SGHRS, CDR2 YFSETQ. The CDR3 totals 16 residues. CDR3 in amino acids: CASSTILASSYNEQFF. CDR3 sequence (DNA): TGCGCCAGCAGCACGATCCTAGCCAGCTCCTACAATGAGCAGTTCTTC.

On this clone: Other DNA sequences from this sample encode an identical CDR3 as well. This chain links TRBV18 with TRBJ1-1; 9 bases match TRBD1. The germline V gene encodes CDR1 KGHSH and CDR2 LQKENI. The CDR3 is 15 amino acids. V shed 1 base, J shed 2 bases, and the junction held 2 bases outside the gene matches. CDR3 residues: CASSPRTGDNTEAFF. Here the CDR3 DNA reads TGTGCCAGCTCACCACGGACAGGGGATAACACTGAAGCTTTCTTT.

This clone was counted only a few times. The chain combines TRBV5-1 with TRBJ1-6; 9 bases fit TRBD1. V lost 4 bases to trimming and J lost 8 bases; unmatched junction nucleotides: 4. CDR1 is SGHRS, CDR2 YFSETQ, per germline. The CDR3 length is 14 residues. Here the CDR3 reads CASSPGQGDSPLHF. In nucleotides, the CDR3 is TGCGCCAGCAGCCCGGGACAGGGAGATTCACCCCTCCACTTT.

This chain connects TRBV5-4 to TRBJ2-7; 13 positions match TRBD2. The CDR3 covers 17 residues. V gave up 4 bases and J gave up 2 bases; unmatched junction bases: 9. Germline CDR1 and CDR2: SGHNT and YYREEE (reference sequence). The CDR3 nucleotides are TGTGCCAGCAGCCCCGGGACTAGCGGGATTCACACCTACGAGCAGTACTTC. It translates to CASSPGTSGIHTYEQYF.

The chain joins TRBV19 to TRBJ2-3; 8 nucleotides line up with TRBD1. CDR1 and CDR2 (germline): LNHDA, SQIVND (reference sequence). The CDR3 has 19 residues. J lost 0 bases, V lost 6 bases, and 17 bases had no gene match. In nucleotides, the CDR3 is TGTGCCAGTAGGAGGACAGGGAACCCCTATCCAGTTAGCACAGATACGCAGTATTTT. Residues: CASRRTGNPYPVSTDTQYF.

The genes are TRBV4-1 and TRBJ2-3; 7 bases map to TRBD2. The CDR3 runs to 18 residues. Germline V gene data show CDR1 as MGHRA and CDR2 as YSYEKL. The ends lost 3 bases at V and 2 bases at J; junction bases unmatched: 14. The CDR3 loop reads CASSQRALAEGYTDTQYF. CDR3 coding DNA: TGCGCCAGCAGCCAGAGGGCCCTAGCGGAAGGCTACACAGATACGCAGTATTTT.

The chain recombines TRBV24-1 with TRBJ2-1, with unresolved D. The CDR3 is 14 amino acids. CDR1 and CDR2 (germline): KGHDR, SFDVKD. V shed 2 bases and J shed 5 bases, with 9 bases lying between them. CDR3 nucleotide sequence: TGTGCCACCAGTGATTCAGGCCGTGACAATGAGCAGTTCTTC. Its protein is CATSDSGRDNEQFF.

V is TRBV18 and J is TRBJ1-1; 9 bases are shared with TRBD1. After removal of 4 bases from V and 2 bases from J, the junction contained 8 bases not matched to a gene. Germline CDR1 reads KGHSH; CDR2 reads LQKENI. The CDR3 sequence is 16 residues long. The CDR3 sequence is CASSLTGGRVNTEAFF. CDR3 in DNA: TGTGCCAGCTCACTAACAGGGGGCAGGGTTAACACTGAAGCTTTCTTT.

V and J are TRBV2 and TRBJ2-1; 9 bases agree with TRBD1. V was clipped by 9 bases and J by 3 bases; unmatched bases: 6. The CDR3 runs to 14 residues. Germline V lookup: CDR1 SNHLY, CDR2 FYNNEI. The DNA of the CDR3 is TGTGCCAGTCTACAGGGGGCCCACTACAATGAGCAGTTCTTC. Its translation: CASLQGAHYNEQFF.

The V call is TRBV6-5, the J call TRBJ1-2; 10 bases are a match to TRBD1. The V gene end was trimmed by 7 bases and the J gene end by 6 bases; junction bases not matched to a gene: 11. This CDR3 is 15 amino acids long. Germline CDR1 is MNHEY and CDR2 is SVGAGI. This CDR3 reads CASTRLTGTGDGYTF. The CDR3 nucleotides read TGTGCCAGCACCCGACTCACCGGGACAGGGGATGGCTACACCTTC.

CDR3 protein: CATSGLERSYNEQFF. In DNA, the CDR3 is TGTGCCACCAGTGGGCTGGAGCGGTCCTACAATGAGCAGTTCTTC. This chain uses TRBV24-1 with TRBJ2-1, with a possible D match to TRBD2 (5 bases). With 5 bases removed from V and 1 base from J, the gap between germline ends came to 11 bases. The CDR3 extends over 15 amino acids. Per the germline V gene, CDR1 is KGHDR and CDR2 is SFDVKD.

A single count supports this clone. The chain links TRBV19 to TRBJ1-6; TRBD1 is a possible D gene (5 bases). This CDR3 comprises 15 residues. V was shortened by 7 bases and J by 2 bases, with 12 bases between the two germline ends. From germline, CDR1 is LNHDA and CDR2 SQIVND (reference sequence). The CDR3: CASTTGLAYNSPLHF. CDR3 sequence (DNA): TGTGCCAGTACAACAGGTCTTGCCTATAATTCACCCCTCCACTTT.

The V gene is TRBV7-2, the J gene TRBJ1-3, with D unclear. V was cut by 1 base and J by 0 bases, with 7 bases left in between. This CDR3 comprises 15 residues. Germline V gene sequence: CDR1 SGHTA, CDR2 FQGNSA. CDR3 region: CASSLGHHSGNTIYF. CDR3 nucleotides: TGTGCCAGCAGCTTAGGACATCACTCTGGAAACACCATATATTTT.